This T cell receptor (beta chain) comes out of a study of blood T cell repertoires in COVID-19. Study members were between about 18 and 100 years old and lived in about two dozen US regions. CDR3 size: 15 residues. V was cut by 3 bases and J by 8 bases, with 14 bases left in between. Germline lookup yields CDR1 MNHNS and CDR2 SASEGT. In the original workflow: Estimates of nucleated cell counts were drawn from the amplification of reference gene primers. Clones were sequenced by immunoSEQ multiplex PCR, and TCRdb holds only the in-frame ones, with some missing. Clone size and V and J calls were adopted from that table, with D and trimming inferred from the DNA. The table includes 150,000 to 200,000 clones, roughly 84% detected once.

The TCR comes from a man between 65 and 85 years old who had been exposed to COVID-19. The chain recombines TRBV6-1 with TRBJ1-6, with a weak D call TRBD1 (5 bases). Sequencing used PBMCs or T cells enriched from blood (not recorded which). Here the CDR3 DNA reads TGTGCCAGCAGTGACGACAGTATCGGGTATTCACCCCTCCACTTT. Translated, it gives CASSDDSIGYSPLHF.